This TCR beta chain emerged from a study of blood T cell repertoires in COVID-19. As for the study in general: Samples of COVID-19 (acute and convalescent) were obtained from the United States, Italy and Spain. Sources were T cells, B-cell-depleted T cells, or PBMCs; the material itself was cDNA or gDNA.

In the original analysis: It was from reference gene primer amplification that nucleated cell counts were estimated. Repertoires were generated with immunoSEQ multiplex PCR, while TCRdb's copy carries only in-frame clones and drops some. Clone size and V and J calls were adopted from that table, with D and trimming inferred from the DNA. The sample has some 90,000 clones, approximately 85% seen once. Sequencing was carried out using peripheral blood. This clonotype was sampled from a human donor in a cohort sampled during active COVID-19.

The CDR3 DNA sequence: TGTGCCAGCAGCCTCCGGACTAGCGGGGTTACCTACGAGCAGTACTTC. Protein: CASSLRTSGVTYEQYF. V and J are TRBV5-5 and TRBJ2-7; 12 bases align to TRBD2. The CDR3 extends over 16 amino acids. J gave up 2 bases and V 4 bases, and 7 bases lay outside the gene matches. Germline lookup yields CDR1 SGHKS and CDR2 YYEKEE (reference sequence).